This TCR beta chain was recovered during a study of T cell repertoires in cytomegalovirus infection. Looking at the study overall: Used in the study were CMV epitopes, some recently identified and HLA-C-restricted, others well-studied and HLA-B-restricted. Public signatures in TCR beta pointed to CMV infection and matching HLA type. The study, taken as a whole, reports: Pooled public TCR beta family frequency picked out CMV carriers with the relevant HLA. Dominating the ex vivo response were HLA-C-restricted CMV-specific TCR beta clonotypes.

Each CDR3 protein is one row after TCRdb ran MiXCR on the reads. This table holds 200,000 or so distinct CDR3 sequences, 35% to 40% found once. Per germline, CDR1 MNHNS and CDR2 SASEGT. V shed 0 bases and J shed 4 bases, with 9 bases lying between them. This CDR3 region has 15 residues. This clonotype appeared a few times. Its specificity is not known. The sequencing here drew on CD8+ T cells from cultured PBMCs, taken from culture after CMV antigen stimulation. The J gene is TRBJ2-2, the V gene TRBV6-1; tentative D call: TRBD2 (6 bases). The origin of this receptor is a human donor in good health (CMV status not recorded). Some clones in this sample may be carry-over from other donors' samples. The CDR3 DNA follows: TGTGCCAGCAGTGAAGCGGACGGGGGCACCGGGGAGCTGTTTTTT. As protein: CASSEADGGTGELFF.